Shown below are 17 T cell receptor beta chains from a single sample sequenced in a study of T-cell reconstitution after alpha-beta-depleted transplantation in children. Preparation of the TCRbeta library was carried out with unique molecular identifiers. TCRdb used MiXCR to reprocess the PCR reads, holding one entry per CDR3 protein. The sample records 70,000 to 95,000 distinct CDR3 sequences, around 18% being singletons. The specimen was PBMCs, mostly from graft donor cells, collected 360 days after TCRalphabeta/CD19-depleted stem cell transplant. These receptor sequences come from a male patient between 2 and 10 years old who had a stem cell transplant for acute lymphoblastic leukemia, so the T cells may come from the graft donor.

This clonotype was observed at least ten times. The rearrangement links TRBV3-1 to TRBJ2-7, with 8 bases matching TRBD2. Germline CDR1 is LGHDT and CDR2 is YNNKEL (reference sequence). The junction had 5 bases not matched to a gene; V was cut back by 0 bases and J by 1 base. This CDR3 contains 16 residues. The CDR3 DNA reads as TGTGCCAGCAGCCAAGACGGGCCGGGAGGGTCCTACGAGCAGTACTTC. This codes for CASSQDGPGGSYEQYF.

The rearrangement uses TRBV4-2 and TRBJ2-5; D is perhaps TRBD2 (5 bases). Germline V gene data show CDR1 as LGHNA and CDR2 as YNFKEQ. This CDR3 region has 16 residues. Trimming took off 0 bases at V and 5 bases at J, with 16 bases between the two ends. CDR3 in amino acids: CASSQDRAASTETQYF. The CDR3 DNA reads TGTGCCAGCAGCCAAGATCGCGCCGCTAGCACGGAGACCCAGTACTTC.

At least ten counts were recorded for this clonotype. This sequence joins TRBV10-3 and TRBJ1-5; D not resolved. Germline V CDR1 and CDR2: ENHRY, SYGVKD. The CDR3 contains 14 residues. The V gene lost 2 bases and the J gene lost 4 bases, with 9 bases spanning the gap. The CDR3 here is CAISETGLNQPQHF. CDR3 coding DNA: TGTGCCATCAGTGAGACGGGGTTGAATCAGCCCCAGCATTTT.

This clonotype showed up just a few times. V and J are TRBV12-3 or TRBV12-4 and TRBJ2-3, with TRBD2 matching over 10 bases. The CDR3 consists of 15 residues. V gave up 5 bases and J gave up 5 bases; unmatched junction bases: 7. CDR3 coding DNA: TGTGCCAGCAGTACACTAGCGGGATGGGAAGATACGCAGTATTTT. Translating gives CASSTLAGWEDTQYF.

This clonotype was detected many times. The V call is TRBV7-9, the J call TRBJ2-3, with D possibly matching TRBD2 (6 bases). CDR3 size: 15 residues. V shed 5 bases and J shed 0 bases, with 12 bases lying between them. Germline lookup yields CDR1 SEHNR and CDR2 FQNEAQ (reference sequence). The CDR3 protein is CASSPREPSTDTQYF. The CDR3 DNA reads TGTGCCAGCAGCCCCCGGGAGCCTAGCACAGATACGCAGTATTTT.

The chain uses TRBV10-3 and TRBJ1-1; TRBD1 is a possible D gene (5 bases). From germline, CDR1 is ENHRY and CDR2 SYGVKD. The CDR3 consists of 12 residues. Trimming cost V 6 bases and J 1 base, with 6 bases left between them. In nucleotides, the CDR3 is TGTGCCATCAGCCAGGGGAACACTGAAGCTTTCTTT. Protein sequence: CAISQGNTEAFF.

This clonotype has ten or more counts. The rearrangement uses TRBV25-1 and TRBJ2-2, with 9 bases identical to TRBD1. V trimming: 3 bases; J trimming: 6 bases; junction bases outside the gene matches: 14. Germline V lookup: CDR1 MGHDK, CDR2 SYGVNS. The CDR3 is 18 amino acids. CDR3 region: CASSDRLRTGAYAGELFF. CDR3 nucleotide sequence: TGTGCCAGCAGTGATAGGCTGAGGACAGGGGCCTATGCCGGGGAGCTGTTTTTT.

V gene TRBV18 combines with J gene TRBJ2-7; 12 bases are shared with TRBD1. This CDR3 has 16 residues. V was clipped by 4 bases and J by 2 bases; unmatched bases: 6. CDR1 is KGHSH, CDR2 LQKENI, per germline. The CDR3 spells CASSRTGTGGPYEQYF. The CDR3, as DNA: TGTGCCAGCTCACGGACCGGGACAGGGGGCCCCTACGAGCAGTACTTC.

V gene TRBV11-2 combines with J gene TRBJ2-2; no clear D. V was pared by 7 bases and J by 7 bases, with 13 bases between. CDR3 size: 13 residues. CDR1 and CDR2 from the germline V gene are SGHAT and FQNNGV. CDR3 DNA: TGTGCCAGCAACGTAGCCCGGGTCGGGGAGCTGTTTTTT. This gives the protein CASNVARVGELFF.

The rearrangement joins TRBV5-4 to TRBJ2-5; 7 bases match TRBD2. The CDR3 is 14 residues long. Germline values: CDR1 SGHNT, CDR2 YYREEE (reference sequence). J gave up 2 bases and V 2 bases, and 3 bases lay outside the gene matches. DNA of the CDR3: TGTGCCAGCAGCTTCGAAGCGGGACAAGAGACCCAGTACTTC. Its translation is CASSFEAGQETQYF.

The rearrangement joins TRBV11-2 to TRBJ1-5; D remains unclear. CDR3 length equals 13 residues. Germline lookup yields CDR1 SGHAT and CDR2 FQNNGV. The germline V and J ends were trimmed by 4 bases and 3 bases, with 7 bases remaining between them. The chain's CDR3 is CASSSFINQPQHF. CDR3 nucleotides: TGTGCCAGCAGCTCCTTCATCAATCAGCCCCAGCATTTT.

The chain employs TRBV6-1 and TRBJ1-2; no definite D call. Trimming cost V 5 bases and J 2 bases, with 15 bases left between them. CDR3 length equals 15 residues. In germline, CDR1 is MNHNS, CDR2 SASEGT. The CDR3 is CASSPLDDRNYGYTF. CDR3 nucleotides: TGTGCCAGCAGTCCACTAGACGATCGGAACTATGGCTACACCTTC.

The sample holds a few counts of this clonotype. The CDR3 DNA follows: TGCGCCAGCAGCCCGACCCACTTTTACACCGGGGAGCTGTTTTTT. This encodes CASSPTHFYTGELFF. The rearrangement joins TRBV5-1 to TRBJ2-2; D remains unclear. CDR3 length equals 15 residues. V shed 4 bases and J shed 3 bases, with 13 bases lying between them. Germline-derived CDR1 and CDR2 are SGHRS and YFSETQ.

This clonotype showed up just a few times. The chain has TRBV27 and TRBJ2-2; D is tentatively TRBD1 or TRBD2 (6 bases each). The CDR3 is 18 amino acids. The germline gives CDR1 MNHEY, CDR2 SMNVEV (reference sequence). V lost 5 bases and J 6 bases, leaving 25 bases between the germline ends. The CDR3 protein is CASSPQFIGLRGAGELFF. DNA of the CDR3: TGTGCCAGCAGTCCTCAGTTTATTGGATTGAGGGGGGCCGGGGAGCTGTTTTTT.

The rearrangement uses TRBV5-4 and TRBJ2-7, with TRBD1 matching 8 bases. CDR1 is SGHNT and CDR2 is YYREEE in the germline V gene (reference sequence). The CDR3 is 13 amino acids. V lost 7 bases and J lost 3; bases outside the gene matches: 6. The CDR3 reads CASGQGGLYEQYF. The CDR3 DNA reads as TGTGCCAGCGGACAGGGAGGTCTCTACGAGCAGTACTTC. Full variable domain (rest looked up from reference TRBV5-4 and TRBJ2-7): ETGVTQSPTHLIKTRGQQVTLRCSSQSGHNTVSWYQQALGQGPQFIFQYYREEENGRGNFPPRFSGLQFPNYSSELNVNALELDDSALYLCASGQGGLYEQYFGPGTRLTVT.

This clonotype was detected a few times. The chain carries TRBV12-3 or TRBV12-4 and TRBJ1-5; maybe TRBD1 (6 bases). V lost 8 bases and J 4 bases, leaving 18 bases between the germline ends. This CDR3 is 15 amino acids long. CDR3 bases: TGTGCCAGCGGACCGGGACATGACCCTAATCAGCCCCAGCATTTT. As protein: CASGPGHDPNQPQHF.

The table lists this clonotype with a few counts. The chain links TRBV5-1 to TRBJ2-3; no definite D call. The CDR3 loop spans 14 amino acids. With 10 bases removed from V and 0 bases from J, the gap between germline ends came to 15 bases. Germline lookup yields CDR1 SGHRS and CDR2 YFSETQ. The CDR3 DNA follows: TGCGCCTCATGGAAAGGGCTAAGCACAGATACGCAGTATTTT. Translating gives CASWKGLSTDTQYF.